This T cell receptor (beta chain) derives from a study of blood T cell repertoires in COVID-19. The wider study: Donors in the United States, Italy and Spain gave samples during acute or convalescent COVID-19. T cells, B-cell-depleted T cells, or PBMCs provided the cDNA or gDNA that served as material.

In the authors' workflow: Reference gene primer amplification in the assay estimated nucleated cell counts. Profiled with immunoSEQ multiplex PCR; TCRdb holds only in-frame clones, not every one. V and J calls and clone size come straight from that table; D and trimming were deduced from the DNA. The table records around 700,000 clones, over 80% of them present only once. There are 16 residues in the CDR3. Germline trimming cut 0 bases from V and 5 bases from J; bases unmatched to any gene: 4. CDR1 is LGHNA, CDR2 YSLEER, per germline. The chain uses TRBV4-3 and TRBJ2-7; 13 nucleotides align to TRBD2. Material for sequencing was peripheral blood. The TCR sequence derives from a woman aged 18-29 years with acute or convalescent COVID-19. The CDR3 here is CASSQDAGTSGDEQYF. Written as DNA, the CDR3 is TGCGCCAGCAGCCAAGACGCCGGGACTAGCGGGGACGAGCAGTACTTC.